This T cell receptor (beta chain) was profiled in a study of T cells after yellow fever vaccination (dated by TCRdb to between 2018 and 2021). Looking at the study overall: The SMART-Seq v4 Ultra Low Input RNA kit was used to prepare libraries from fractions with low cell numbers. Blood samples were taken at several timepoints before and after primary and secondary immunization, and bulk PBMC replicates and cell subsets were isolated. Two healthy male donors, one aged 18 to 29 and one aged 30 to 40 years, made up the cohort. To follow T-cell clones before and after primary and booster YFV17D yellow fever vaccination, bulk TCR alpha and beta repertoires were sequenced over time. The study at large found these results: After the booster, most of the clones that had expanded following primary vaccination were detected again (almost 98% of CD4 and 88% of CD8), which suggests that memory was broadly maintained. Because only two donors were included in the study, the extent to which the findings can be generalized is limited. A small fraction of clonotypes appeared in both the CD4 and CD8 compartments, likely as a result of convergent recombination. Computational filtering was required because FACS-sorted repertoires could contain abundant contaminating clonotypes from the bulk population. Compared with the primary T-cell response, the secondary T-cell response was weaker but faster, peaking on day 5 rather than day 15.

This clonotype was seen repeatedly, ten times or more. Its antigen remains unidentified. The record has no base qualities; no much larger clone is one base away. The sample's treatment or condition label, in plain terms: live attenuated yellow fever vaccine strain. At each blood-draw timepoint, two biological replicates of bulk PBMCs were collected. A standard Ficoll-Paque protocol was used to isolate PBMCs from peripheral blood. TriZol was used to extract RNA from bulk PBMCs, CD4 and CD8 fractions, and dextramer-positive and dextramer-negative fractions. Sequenced on an Illumina NovaSeq 6000. TCR cDNA was made using 5'RACE template switching, a step that added a universal primer site and unique molecular identifiers. cDNA synthesis was primed from both the TCR alpha and TCR beta constant segments. Libraries were amplified in two PCR steps, with sample barcodes and sequencing adapters added in the second step. Sequencing of libraries was performed on Illumina HiSeq 2500 (2x100 bp) or NovaSeq (2x150 bp). As for how the authors treated the data: Demultiplexing of reads and collapsing into UMI consensus sequences were performed with MIGEC, and V(D)J alignment was carried out with MiXCR. Vaccine-responding clonotypes were identified with edgeR using replicate PBMC samples, with FDR below 0.01 and a log2 fold change above 5 up to day 15 being required. Each bulk clonotype received a CD4 or CD8 identity based on whether the sequenced CD4 or CD8 repertoire contained that clonotype at higher abundance. Through fastp at Q25 and MiXCR, TCRdb rebuilt clones from the public reads, retaining in-frame beta chains. Each entry merges the rows of one CDR3 protein and shows their most common DNA and genes. TCRdb, not the original authors, processed these V and J calls. The sample table shows a few hundred thousand distinct CDR3 sequences, and about 3.7% are seen once. Of the sample, about 20% is held by the ten largest clones.

The germline V gene (reference sequence) supplies CDR1 DFQATT and CDR2 SNEGSKA. Unmatched junction bases come to 11, with V trimmed by 5 bases and J by 8 bases. The CDR3 has 13 amino acids, counting the end cysteine and phenylalanine. CDR3 DNA is the only sequence kept; it has 39 bases, read in frame from the first base. Sequences were derived from PBMCs, sampled 15 days after the yellow fever booster vaccination. The sequence came from a man between 18 and 35 years old who received the YFV17D yellow fever vaccine. The chain is encoded by TRBV20-1 joined to TRBJ1-2, with 7 central nucleotides matching TRBD1. The DNA reads as follows: TGCAGTGCTTTCCGCGGACAGGCCCCCGGCTACACCTTC. Its translation is CSAFRGQAPGYTF.